The clone carrying this TCR beta chain has more than one count but fewer than ten. Antigen: not known. TCRdb redid the calling of the RACE reads with MiXCR, one entry per CDR3 protein. The profile shows just under 350,000 distinct CDR3 sequences, around 7% of them singletons. Time point in this sample: patch test 1, 2 weeks after DPC sensitization. The treatment is: therapeutic diphenylcyclopropenone sensitization with weekly scalp DPC. This sample was included in a study of human T cells and chemical hapten exposure. Whole-study context: Skin on the upper inner arm, roughly 2 cm by roughly 2 cm in size, was sensitized with 2% DPC. Patch tests applied 0.01% DPC to the upper back and were scored after 6 days. Patients having alopecia areata, totalis or universalis were mostly female. Findings and caveats of the study: Significantly more large CDR3 similarity clusters were formed by expanded TCRs than by controls.

Between the trimmed V and J ends, which lost 8 bases and 5 bases, there was a span of 15 bases. The germline gives CDR1 MNHNS, CDR2 SASEGT. The CDR3 has 14 amino acids. This TCR was sampled from a woman between 18 and 29 years old with alopecia areata. Some clones in this sample may be carry-over from other donors' samples. The J gene is TRBJ2-2, the V gene TRBV6-1, with TRBD1 as a possible D gene (8 bases). Sequencing used whole blood, obtained in connection with sensitization to the hapten diphenylcyclopropenone (DPC). The CDR3 spells CASLGQGGTGELFF. In DNA form, the CDR3 reads TGTGCCAGCCTAGGACAGGGAGGGACCGGGGAGCTGTTTTTT.